The entry below gives a single T cell receptor beta chain sequence along with its context. The antigen it binds to is not known. Qualities for individual bases were not recorded, and no much larger clone is one base off. The data originate from a study of blood T cell repertoires in COVID-19 (TCRdb year 2020). A note on the overall study: Samples from collaborators originated in the United States, Italy and Spain and spanned both the acute and convalescent phases of COVID-19. Where available, HLA class I and class II types were obtained from metadata supplied by the sample provider rather than from assay-based typing. A freely available public database, intended as a resource for researchers studying the immune response to SARS-CoV-2, is where the repertoires were released. The samples were drawn from the first 160 participants of the ongoing ImmuneRACE study and from roughly 1,300 subjects provided by 6 global collaborators. Subjects who had been exposed to COVID-19, were actively infected with it, or had recovered from it provided the deeply sampled blood TCRbeta repertoires that made up the dataset. Sample metadata almost always included a de-identified subject ID, COVID-19 status, age in years and sex. The prospective study material was composed of cDNA or gDNA derived from T cells, B-cell-depleted T cells, or PBMCs.

TCRbeta CDR3 regions were amplified from genomic DNA by means of the immunoSEQ Assay, a bias-controlled multiplex PCR. The source study handled its data this way. Within the assay, amplification of reference gene primers was used to estimate how many nucleated cells each sample contained. To quantify the absolute abundance of each unique TCRbeta CDR3 rearrangement, sequence reads were collapsed and filtered. For each sample, productive Simpson clonality was calculated as the square root of Simpson's diversity index over productive rearrangements. Sourced from immuneACCESS, this table was stored by TCRdb with only in-frame sequences that have V and J called. A share of the clones is absent; for the studies checked, an unresolved V gene accounts for under half, and the remainder has no known explanation. The V and J calls and clone size are taken from that table; D and trimming were inferred from the DNA. In all, the sample holds about 81,000 clones, and under 90% of those were seen once. In total, the top ten clones hold roughly 14% of the sample.

Whole blood was collected in K2EDTA tubes by collaborating institutions according to the institutions' own protocols. For TCRbeta analysis, collaborators shipped samples in one of three forms: frozen whole blood, isolated PBMCs, or DNA extracted from either of those sample types. Study-wide conclusions, independent of this receptor: The quantity of clinical and demographic metadata differed by source and by participant and was supplied without curation.

The cysteine opens and the phenylalanine closes a CDR3 of 16 amino acids. Only the CDR3 DNA is retained, 48 bases long and in frame from the first base. From a lookup of the germline V gene, CDR1 and CDR2 are SGHTA and FQGNSA. V is shortened by 2 bases, J by 0 bases, and the region joining them spans 13 bases. The sequence derives from a human donor in a cohort sampled during active COVID-19. The chain is encoded by TRBV7-2 joined to TRBJ1-1; possibly the D gene is TRBD1, per 5 matching bases. The sequenced sample was peripheral blood. Here the CDR3 is given as CASSLRGAALNTEAFF. The DNA reads TGTGCCAGCAGCTTACGCGGGGCTGCGTTGAACACTGAAGCTTTCTTT.